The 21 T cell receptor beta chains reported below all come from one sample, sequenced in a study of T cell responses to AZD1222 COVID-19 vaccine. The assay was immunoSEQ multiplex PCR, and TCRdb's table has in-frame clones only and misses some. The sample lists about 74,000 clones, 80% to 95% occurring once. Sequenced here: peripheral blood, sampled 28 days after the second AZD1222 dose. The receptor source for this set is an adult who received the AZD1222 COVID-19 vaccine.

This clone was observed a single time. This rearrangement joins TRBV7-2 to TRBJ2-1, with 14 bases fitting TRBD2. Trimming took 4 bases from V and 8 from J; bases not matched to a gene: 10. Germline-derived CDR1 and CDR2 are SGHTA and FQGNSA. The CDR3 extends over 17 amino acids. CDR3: CASSSPPGLAGVDEQFF. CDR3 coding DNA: TGTGCCAGCAGCTCACCCCCGGGACTAGCGGGAGTGGATGAGCAGTTCTTC.

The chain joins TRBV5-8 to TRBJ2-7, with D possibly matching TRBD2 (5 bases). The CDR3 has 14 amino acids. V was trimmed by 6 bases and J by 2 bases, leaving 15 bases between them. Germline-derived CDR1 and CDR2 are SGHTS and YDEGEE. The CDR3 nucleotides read TGTGCCAGCACCTGGGGTAGAGGGCCCTACGAGCAGTACTTC. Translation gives CASTWGRGPYEQYF.

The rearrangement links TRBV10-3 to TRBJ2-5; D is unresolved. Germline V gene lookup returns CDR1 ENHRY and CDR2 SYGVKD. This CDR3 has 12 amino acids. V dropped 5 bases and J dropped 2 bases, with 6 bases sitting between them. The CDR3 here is CAISQEQETQYF. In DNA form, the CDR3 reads TGTGCCATCAGTCAGGAGCAAGAGACCCAGTACTTC.

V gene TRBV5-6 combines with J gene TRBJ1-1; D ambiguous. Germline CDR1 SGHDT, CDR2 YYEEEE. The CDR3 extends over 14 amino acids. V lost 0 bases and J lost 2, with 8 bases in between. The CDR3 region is CASSLARHNTEAFF. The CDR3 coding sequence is TGTGCCAGCAGCTTGGCCCGGCACAACACTGAAGCTTTCTTT.

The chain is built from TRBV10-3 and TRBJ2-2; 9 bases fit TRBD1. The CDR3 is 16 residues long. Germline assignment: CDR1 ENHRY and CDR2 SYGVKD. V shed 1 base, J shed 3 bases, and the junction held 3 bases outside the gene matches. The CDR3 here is CAISEWTGADTGELFF. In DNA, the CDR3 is TGTGCCATCAGTGAGTGGACAGGGGCGGACACCGGGGAGCTGTTTTTT.

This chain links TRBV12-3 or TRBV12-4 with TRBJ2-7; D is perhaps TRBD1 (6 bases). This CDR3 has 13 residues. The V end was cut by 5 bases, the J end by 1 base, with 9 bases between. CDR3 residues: CASSPGVSYEQYF. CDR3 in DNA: TGTGCCAGCAGTCCAGGGGTTTCCTACGAGCAGTACTTC.

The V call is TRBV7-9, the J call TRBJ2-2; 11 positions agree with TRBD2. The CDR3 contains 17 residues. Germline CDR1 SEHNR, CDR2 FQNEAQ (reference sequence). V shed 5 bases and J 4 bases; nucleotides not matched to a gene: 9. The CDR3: CASSLGTSGTFTGELFF. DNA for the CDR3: TGTGCCAGCAGCCTAGGGACTAGCGGAACCTTCACCGGGGAGCTGTTTTTT.

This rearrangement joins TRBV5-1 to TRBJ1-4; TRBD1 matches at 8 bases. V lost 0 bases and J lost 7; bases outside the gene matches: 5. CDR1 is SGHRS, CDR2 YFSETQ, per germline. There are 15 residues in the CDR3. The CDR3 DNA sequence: TGCGCCAGCAGCTTGGACAGGGGGATTGGTGAAAAACTGTTTTTT. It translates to CASSLDRGIGEKLFF.

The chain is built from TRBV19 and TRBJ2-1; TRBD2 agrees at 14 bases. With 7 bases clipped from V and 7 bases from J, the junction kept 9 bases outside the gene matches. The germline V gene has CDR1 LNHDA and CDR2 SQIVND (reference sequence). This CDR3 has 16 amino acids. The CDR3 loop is CASTTGLAGVRNEQFF. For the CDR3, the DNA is TGTGCCAGTACTACGGGACTAGCGGGAGTAAGGAATGAGCAGTTCTTC.

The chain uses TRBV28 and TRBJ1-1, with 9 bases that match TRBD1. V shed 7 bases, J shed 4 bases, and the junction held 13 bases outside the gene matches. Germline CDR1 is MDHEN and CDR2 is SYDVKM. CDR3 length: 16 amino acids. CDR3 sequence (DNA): TGTGCCAGCATTCTTAGTACAGGGGGCGGGGGCACTGAAGCTTTCTTT. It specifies CASILSTGGGGTEAFF.

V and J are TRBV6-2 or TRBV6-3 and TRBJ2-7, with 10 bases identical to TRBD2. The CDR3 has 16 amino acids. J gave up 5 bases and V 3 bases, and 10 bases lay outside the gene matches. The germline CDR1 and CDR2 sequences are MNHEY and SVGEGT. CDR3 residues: CASSYHDSGRKDEQYF. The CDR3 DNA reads TGTGCCAGCAGTTATCATGATAGCGGGAGGAAGGACGAGCAGTACTTC.

For the CDR3, the DNA is TGCAGCGTTGAAGGACAGACGAACTATGGCTACACCTTC. Translated, it gives CSVEGQTNYGYTF. This rearrangement joins TRBV29-1 to TRBJ1-2; D may be TRBD1 (5 bases). The V end was cut by 1 base, the J end by 2 bases, with 8 bases between. The CDR3 runs to 13 residues. Germline V gene lookup returns CDR1 SQVTM and CDR2 ANQGSEA. Drawing the rest from reference TRBV29-1 and TRBJ1-2, the complete variable domain is SAVISQKPSRDICQRGTSLTIQCQVDSQVTMMFWYRQQPGQSLTLIATANQGSEATYESGFVIDKFPISRPNLTFSTLTVSNMSPEDSSIYLCSVEGQTNYGYTFGSGTRLTVV.

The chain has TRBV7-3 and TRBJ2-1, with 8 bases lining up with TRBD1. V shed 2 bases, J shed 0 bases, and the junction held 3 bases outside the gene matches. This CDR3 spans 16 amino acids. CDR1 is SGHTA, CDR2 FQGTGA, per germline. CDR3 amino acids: CASSLSGGSSYNEQFF. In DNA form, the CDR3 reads TGTGCCAGCAGCTTATCAGGGGGCAGCTCCTACAATGAGCAGTTCTTC. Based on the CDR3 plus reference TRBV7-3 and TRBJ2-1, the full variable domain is GAGVSQTPSNKVTEKGKYVELRCDPISGHTALYWYRQSLGQGPEFLIYFQGTGAADDSGLPNDRFFAVRPEGSVSTLKIQRTERGDSAVYLCASSLSGGSSYNEQFFGPGTRLTVL.

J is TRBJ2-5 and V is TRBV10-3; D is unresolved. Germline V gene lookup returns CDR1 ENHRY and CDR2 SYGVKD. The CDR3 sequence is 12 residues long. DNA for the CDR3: TGTGACATGATGGTTATCCAAGAGACCCAGTACTTC. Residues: CDMMVIQETQYF.

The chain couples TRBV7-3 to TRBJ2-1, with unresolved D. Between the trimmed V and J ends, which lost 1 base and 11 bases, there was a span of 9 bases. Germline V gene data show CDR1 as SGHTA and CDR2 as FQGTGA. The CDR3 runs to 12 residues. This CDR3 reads CASSLMASQQFF. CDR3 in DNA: TGTGCCAGCAGCTTAATGGCCTCCCAGCAGTTCTTC.

CDR3 DNA sequence: TGTGCCAGTAGGACAGGGGCTCAGCCCCAGCATTTT. Amino acids: CASRTGAQPQHF. This chain links TRBV19 with TRBJ1-5; 8 nucleotides agree with TRBD1. The CDR3 is 12 amino acids. Germline V lookup: CDR1 LNHDA, CDR2 SQIVND (reference sequence). The V and J ends lost 6 bases and 6 bases, in that order; junction bases with no gene match: 1.

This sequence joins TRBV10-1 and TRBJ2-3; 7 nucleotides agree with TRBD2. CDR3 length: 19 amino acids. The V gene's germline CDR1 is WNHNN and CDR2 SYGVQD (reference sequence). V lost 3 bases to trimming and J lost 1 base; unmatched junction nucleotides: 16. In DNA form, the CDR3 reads TGCGCCAGCAGTGATGAAAAGGCTTCGCGGGAGAGAGGCACAGATACGCAGTATTTT. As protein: CASSDEKASRERGTDTQYF.

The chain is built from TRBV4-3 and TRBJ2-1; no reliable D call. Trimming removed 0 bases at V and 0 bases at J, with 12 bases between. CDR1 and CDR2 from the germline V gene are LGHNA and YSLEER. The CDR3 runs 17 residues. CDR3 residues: CASSQEWATSSYNEQFF. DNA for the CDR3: TGCGCCAGCAGCCAAGAGTGGGCGACGAGCTCCTACAATGAGCAGTTCTTC.

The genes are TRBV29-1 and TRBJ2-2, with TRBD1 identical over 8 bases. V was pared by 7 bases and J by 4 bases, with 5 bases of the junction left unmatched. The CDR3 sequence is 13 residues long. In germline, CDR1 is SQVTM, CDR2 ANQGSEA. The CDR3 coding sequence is TGCAGCGCTTCGACAGGGGTCACCGGGGAGCTGTTTTTT. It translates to CSASTGVTGELFF.

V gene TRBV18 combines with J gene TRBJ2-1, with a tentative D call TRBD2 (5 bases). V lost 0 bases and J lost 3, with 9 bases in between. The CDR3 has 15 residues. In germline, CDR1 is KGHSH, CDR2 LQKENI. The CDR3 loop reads CASSPPSGIYNEQFF. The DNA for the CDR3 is TGTGCCAGCTCACCACCCTCCGGGATCTACAATGAGCAGTTCTTC.

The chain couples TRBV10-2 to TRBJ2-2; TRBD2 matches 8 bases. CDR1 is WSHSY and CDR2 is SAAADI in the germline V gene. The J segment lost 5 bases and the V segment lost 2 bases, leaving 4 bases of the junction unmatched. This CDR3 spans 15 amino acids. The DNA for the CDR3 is TGCGCCAGCAGTGAGAGCGGGAGTCCGACCGGGGAGCTGTTTTTT. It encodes CASSESGSPTGELFF.